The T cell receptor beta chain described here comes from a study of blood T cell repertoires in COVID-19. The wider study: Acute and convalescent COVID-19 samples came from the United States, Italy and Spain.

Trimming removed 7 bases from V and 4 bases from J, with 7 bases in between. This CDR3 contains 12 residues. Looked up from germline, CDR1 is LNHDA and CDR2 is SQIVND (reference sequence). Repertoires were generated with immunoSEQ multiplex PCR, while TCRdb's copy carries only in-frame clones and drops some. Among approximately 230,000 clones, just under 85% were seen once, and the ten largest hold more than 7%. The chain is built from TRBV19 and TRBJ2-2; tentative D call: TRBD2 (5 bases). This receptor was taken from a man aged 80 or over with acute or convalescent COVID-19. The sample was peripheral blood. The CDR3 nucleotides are TGTGCCAGTAATCGGGGCACCGGGGAGCTGTTTTTT. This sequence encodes CASNRGTGELFF.